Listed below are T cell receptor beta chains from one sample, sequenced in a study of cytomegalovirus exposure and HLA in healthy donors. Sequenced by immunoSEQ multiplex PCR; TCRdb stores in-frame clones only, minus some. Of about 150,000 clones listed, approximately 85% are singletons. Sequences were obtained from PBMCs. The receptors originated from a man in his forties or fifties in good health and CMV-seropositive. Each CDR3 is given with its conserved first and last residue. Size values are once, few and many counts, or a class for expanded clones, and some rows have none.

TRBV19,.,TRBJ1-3,CASSPKGLNTIYF
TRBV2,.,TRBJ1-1,CASSGSGTGGKAFF
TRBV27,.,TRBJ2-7,CASSFRLYYEQYF
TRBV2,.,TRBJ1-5,CASEPGSNQPQHF
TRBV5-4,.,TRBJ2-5,CASSLVQGETQYF
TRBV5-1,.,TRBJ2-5,CASSFRETQYF
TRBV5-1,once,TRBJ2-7,CASSLNSRRVTSYEQYF
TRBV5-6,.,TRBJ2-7,CASSLIGGSYEQYF
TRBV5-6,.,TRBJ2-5,CASSLGITRTEQETQYF
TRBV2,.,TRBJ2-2,CASRGQVNTGELFF
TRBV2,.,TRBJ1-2,CASSLGTGHRDYGYTF
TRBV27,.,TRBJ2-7,CASSPRGQGYYEQYF
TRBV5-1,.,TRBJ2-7,CASSFRGPASGPLGSEQYF
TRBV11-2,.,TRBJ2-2,CASSLRGLAGGGELFF
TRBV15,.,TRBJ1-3,CATSRGGQGASGNTIYF
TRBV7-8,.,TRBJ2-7,CASSLGSGGRAYEQYF
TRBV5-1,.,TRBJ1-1,CASSFRTGWNTEAFF
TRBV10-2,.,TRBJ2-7,CASSEGARYEQYF
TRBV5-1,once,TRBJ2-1,CASSLRTGASNEQFF
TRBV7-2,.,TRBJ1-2,CASSLLGQGIYGYTF
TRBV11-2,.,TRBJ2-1,CASSARLAGGYNEQFF
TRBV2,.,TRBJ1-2,CASSVGGGVYGYTF
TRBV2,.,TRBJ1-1,CASRQEVNTEAFF
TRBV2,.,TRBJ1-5,CASSERGADQPQHF
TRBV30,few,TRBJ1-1,CAWRKKPGQGVNTEAFF
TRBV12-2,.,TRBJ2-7,CASRLPGLAGAYEQYF
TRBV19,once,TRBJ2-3,CASSAGLGTDTQYF
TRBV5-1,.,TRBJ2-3,CASSADSGSTDTQYF
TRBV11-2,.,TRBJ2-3,CASSLSASGTDTQYF
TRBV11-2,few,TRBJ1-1,CASSLGVGAGDTEAFF
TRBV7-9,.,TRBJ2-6,CSSSSKRLVSGANVLTF